This TCR beta chain emerged from a study of blood T cell repertoires in COVID-19. At the level of the study: Some COVID-19 samples were acute and others convalescent; all came from the United States, Italy and Spain. T cells, B-cell-depleted T cells, or PBMCs supplied cDNA or gDNA.

Germline values: CDR1 SEHNR, CDR2 FQNEAQ (reference sequence). V was pared by 6 bases and J by 8 bases, with 16 bases between. The CDR3 runs to 13 residues. The repertoire was sequenced with immunoSEQ multiplex PCR; TCRdb's copy has only in-frame clones and lacks some. The table lists roughly 120,000 clones, roughly four fifths of them singletons. The source of this sequence is a human donor in a cohort sampled during active COVID-19. The material sequenced was peripheral blood. This chain links TRBV7-9 with TRBJ1-2; perhaps TRBD1 as D (6 bases). CDR3: CASRQGGGLGYTF. The CDR3 DNA reads as TGTGCCAGCAGACAGGGCGGGGGGCTCGGCTACACCTTC.